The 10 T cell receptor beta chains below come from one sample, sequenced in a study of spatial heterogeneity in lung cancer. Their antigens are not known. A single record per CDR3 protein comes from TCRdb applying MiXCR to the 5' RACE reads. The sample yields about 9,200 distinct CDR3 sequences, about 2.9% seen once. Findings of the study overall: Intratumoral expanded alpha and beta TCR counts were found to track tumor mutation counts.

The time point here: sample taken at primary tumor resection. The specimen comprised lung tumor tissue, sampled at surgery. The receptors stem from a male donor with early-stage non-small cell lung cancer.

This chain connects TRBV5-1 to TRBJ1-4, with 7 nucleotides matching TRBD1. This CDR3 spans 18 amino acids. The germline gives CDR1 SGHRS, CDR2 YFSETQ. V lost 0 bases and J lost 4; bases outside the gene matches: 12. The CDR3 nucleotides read TGCGCCAGCAGCTTGGCCGGTGGGTTGGGACAGCGTAATGAAAAACTGTTTTTT. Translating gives CASSLAGGLGQRNEKLFF.

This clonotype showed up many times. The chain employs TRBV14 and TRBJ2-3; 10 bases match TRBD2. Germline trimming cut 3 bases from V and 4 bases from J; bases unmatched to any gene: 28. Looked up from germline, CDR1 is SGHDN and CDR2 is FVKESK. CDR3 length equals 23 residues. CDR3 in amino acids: CASSHRVAGGVNPYSRRSDTQYF. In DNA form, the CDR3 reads TGTGCCAGCAGCCACCGGGTAGCGGGGGGAGTTAACCCCTACTCCCGGAGGTCAGATACGCAGTATTTT.

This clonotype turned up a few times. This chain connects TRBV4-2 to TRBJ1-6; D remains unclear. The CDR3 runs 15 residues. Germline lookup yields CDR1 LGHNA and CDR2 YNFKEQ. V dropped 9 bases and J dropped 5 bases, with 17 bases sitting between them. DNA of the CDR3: TGTGCCAGTAGACCACGGACCGGGAATAATTCACCCCTCCACTTT. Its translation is CASRPRTGNNSPLHF.

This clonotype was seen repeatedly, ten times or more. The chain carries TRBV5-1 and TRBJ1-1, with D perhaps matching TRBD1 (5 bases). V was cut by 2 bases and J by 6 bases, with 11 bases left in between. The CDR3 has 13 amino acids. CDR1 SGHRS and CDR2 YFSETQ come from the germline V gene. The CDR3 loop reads CASSFGGTAEAFF. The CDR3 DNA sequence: TGCGCCAGCAGCTTTGGGGGGACGGCTGAAGCTTTCTTT.

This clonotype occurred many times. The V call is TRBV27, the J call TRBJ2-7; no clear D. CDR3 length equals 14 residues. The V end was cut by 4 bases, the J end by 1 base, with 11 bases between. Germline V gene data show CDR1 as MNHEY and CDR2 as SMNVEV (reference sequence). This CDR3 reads CASSSYSDSYEQYF. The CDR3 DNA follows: TGTGCCAGCAGTTCGTACTCGGATTCCTACGAGCAGTACTTC.

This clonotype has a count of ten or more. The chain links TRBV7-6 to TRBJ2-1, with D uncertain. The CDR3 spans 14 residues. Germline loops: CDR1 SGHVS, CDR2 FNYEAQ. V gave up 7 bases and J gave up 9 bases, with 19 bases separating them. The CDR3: CASTPLPKLGEQFF. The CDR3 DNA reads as TGTGCCAGCACCCCGCTTCCTAAATTGGGTGAGCAGTTCTTC.

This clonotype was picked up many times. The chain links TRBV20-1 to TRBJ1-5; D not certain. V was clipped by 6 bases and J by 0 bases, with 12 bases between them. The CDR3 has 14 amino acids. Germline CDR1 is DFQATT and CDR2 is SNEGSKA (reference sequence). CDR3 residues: CSASDKYSNQPQHF. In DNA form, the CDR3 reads TGCAGTGCAAGCGACAAGTATAGCAATCAGCCCCAGCATTTT.

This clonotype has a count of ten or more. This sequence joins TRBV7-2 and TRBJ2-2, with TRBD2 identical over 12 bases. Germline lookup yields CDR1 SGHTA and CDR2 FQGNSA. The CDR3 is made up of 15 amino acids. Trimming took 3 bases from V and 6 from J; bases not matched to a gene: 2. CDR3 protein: CASSFLAGGPGELFF. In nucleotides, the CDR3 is TGTGCCAGCAGCTTTCTAGCGGGGGGGCCCGGGGAGCTGTTTTTT. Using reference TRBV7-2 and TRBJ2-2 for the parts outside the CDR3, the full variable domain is GAGVSQSPSNKVTEKGKDVELRCDPISGHTALYWYRQSLGQGLEFLIYFQGNSAPDKSGLPSDRFSAERTGGSVSTLTIQRTQQEDSAVYLCASSFLAGGPGELFFGEGSRLTVL.

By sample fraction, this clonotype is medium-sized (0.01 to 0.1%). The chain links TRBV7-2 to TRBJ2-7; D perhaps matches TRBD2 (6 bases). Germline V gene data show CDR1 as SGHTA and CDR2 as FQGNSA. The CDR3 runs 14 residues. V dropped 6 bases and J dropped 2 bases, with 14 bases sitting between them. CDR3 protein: CASRESGVTYEQYF. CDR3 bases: TGTGCCAGCAGGGAATCGGGGGTAACCTACGAGCAGTACTTC.

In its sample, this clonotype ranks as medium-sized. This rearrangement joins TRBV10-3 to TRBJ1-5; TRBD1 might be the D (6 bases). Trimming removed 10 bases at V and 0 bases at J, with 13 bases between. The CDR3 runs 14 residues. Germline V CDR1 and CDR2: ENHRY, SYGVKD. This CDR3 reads CATRGVSSNQPQHF. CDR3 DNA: TGTGCCACAAGGGGGGTCTCTAGCAATCAGCCCCAGCATTTT.